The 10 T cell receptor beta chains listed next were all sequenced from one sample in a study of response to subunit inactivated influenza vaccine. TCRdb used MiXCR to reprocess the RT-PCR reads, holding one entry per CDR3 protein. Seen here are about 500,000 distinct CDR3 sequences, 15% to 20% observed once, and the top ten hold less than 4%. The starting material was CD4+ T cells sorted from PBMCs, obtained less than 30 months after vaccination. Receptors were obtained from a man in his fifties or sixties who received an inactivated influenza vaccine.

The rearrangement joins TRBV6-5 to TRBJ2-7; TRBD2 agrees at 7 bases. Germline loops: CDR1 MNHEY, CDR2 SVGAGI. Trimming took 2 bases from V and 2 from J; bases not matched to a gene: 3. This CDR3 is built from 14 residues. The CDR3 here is CASSYTGTTYEQYF. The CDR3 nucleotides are TGTGCCAGCAGTTACACCGGGACTACCTACGAGCAGTACTTC.

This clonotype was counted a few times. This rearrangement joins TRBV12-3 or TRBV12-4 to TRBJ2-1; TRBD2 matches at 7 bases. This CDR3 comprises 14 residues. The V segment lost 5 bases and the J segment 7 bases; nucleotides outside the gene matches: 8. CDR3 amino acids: CASSRLASANEQFF. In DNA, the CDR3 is TGTGCCAGCAGTAGACTAGCATCGGCTAATGAGCAGTTCTTC.

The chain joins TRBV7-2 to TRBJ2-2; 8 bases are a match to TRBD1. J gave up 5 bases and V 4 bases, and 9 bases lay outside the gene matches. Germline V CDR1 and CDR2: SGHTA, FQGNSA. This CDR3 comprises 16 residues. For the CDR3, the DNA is TGTGCCAGCAGCTCCCCACAGGGGGTTGGGACCGGGGAGCTGTTTTTT. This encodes CASSSPQGVGTGELFF. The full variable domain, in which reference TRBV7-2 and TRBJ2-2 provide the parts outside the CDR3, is GAGVSQSPSNKVTEKGKDVELRCDPISGHTALYWYRQSLGQGLEFLIYFQGNSAPDKSGLPSDRFSAERTGGSVSTLTIQRTQQEDSAVYLCASSSPQGVGTGELFFGEGSRLTVL.

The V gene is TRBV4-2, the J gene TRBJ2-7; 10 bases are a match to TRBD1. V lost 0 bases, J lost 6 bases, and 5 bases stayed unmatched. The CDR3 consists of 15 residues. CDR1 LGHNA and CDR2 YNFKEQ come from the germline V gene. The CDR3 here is CASSQEGGQGGEQYF. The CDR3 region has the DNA TGTGCCAGCAGCCAAGAGGGAGGACAGGGGGGCGAGCAGTACTTC.

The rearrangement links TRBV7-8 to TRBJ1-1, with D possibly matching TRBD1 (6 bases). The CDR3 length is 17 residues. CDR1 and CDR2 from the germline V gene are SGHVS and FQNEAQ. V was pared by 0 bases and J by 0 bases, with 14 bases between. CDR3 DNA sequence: TGTGCCAGCAGCTTAGCTTCGGTAGGGGGATTGAACACTGAAGCTTTCTTT. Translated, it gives CASSLASVGGLNTEAFF.

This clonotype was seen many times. The CDR3 protein is CASSLMAGSNTGELFF. In DNA, the CDR3 is TGTGCCAGCAGCTTAATGGCGGGGTCGAACACCGGGGAGCTGTTTTTT. The chain uses TRBV7-2 and TRBJ2-2; D is perhaps TRBD2 (6 bases). Trimming removed 2 bases at V and 0 bases at J, with 10 bases between. This CDR3 comprises 16 residues. Germline-derived CDR1 and CDR2 are SGHTA and FQGNSA.

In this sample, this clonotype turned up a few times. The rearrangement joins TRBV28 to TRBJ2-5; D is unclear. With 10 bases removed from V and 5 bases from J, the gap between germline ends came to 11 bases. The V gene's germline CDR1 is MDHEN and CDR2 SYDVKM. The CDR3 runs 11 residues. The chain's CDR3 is CATKTGETQYF. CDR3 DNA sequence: TGTGCCACCAAAACCGGGGAGACCCAGTACTTC.

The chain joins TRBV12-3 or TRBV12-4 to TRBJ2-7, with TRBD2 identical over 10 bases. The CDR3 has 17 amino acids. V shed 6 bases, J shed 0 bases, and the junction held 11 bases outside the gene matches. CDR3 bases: TGTGCCAGCAGCCCAGCGGGGGGGAGTCTCCTCTCCTACGAGCAGTACTTC. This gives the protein CASSPAGGSLLSYEQYF.

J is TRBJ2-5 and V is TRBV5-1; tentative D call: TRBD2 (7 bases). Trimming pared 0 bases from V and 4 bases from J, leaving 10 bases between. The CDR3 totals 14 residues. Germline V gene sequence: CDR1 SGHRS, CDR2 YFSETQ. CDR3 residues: CASSLEGGRETQYF. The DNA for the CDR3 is TGCGCCAGCAGCTTGGAGGGGGGGAGAGAGACCCAGTACTTC.

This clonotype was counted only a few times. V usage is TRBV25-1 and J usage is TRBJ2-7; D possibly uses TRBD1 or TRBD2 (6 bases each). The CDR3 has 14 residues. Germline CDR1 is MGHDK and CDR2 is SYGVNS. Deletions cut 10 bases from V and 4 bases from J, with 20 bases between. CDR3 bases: TGTGCCATCGGAATGGAATCGGGGGCGTACGAGCAGTACTTC. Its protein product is CAIGMESGAYEQYF.